A single sample gave rise to the 28 T cell receptor beta chains below, sequenced in a study of cytomegalovirus exposure and HLA in healthy donors (dated by TCRdb to about 2017). Library preparation used the immunoSEQ multiplex PCR assay. For the multiplex PCR, a mixture combining 60 forward primers for TCR Vbeta segments and 13 reverse primers for TCR Jbeta segments was used. Not all clones reach the TCRdb copy of this immuneACCESS table, which keeps in-frame sequences only. Checked studies attribute under half of the gap to unresolved V genes and leave the rest unexplained. For this sample there are about 120,000 clones; about 81% appear just once. The ten largest clonotypes hold 1.5% to 2% of the sample. Source material: PBMCs. The receptor set was obtained from a man aged 35-49 years in good health and CMV-seronegative.

Points on this clone: An end of the junction differs from the germline gene, which may be a read error. This chain connects TRBV7-7 to TRBJ2-1; D is perhaps TRBD2 (6 bases). CDR1 and CDR2 from the germline V gene are SSHAT and FNYEAQ (reference sequence). This CDR3 is 13 amino acids long. Written as DNA, the CDR3 is TGTGCTAGCAGCCCTCAAGACGGGGGTGAGCAGTTCTTC. It codes for CASSPQDGGEQFF.

The rearrangement joins TRBV1 to TRBJ2-7; TRBD2 is taken as the D call from the table, unchecked against the DNA. TRBV1 is termed a pseudogene. The CDR3 runs to 15 residues. The DNA of the CDR3 is TGCACCAGCAGCCCTTCCGGCAGGAGGTCCTACGAGCAGTACTTC. This encodes CTSSPSGRRSYEQYF.

This chain connects TRBV14 to TRBJ2-7, with 7 bases fitting TRBD2. Germline trimming cut 6 bases from V and 1 base from J; bases unmatched to any gene: 3. Germline V CDR1 and CDR2: SGHDN, FVKESK. The CDR3 runs 13 residues. CDR3 in DNA: TGTGCCAGCAGTCGGGACTATTCCTACGAGCAGTACTTC. Its protein is CASSRDYSYEQYF.

The chain links TRBV4-3 to TRBJ1-3; D is undetermined. Looked up from germline, CDR1 is LGHNA and CDR2 is YSLEER. The CDR3 loop spans 18 amino acids. The germline V and J ends were trimmed by 0 bases and 0 bases, with 15 bases remaining between them. CDR3 nucleotides: TGCGCCAGCAGCCAAGATTGGCGGAGGACGGTCTCTGGAAACACCATATATTTT. Its translation is CASSQDWRRTVSGNTIYF.

The CDR3 is CASSQDAREGYEQYF. The DNA for the CDR3 is TGCGCCAGCAGCCAAGATGCCAGAGAGGGTTACGAGCAGTACTTC. This chain uses TRBV4-3 with TRBJ2-7; tentatively, D is TRBD2 (5 bases). Trimming stripped 0 bases from V and 4 bases from J, with 13 bases between. Germline assignment: CDR1 LGHNA and CDR2 YSLEER. The CDR3 length is 15 residues.

The gene calls are TRBV20-1 and TRBJ2-2; D unclear. V was shortened by 5 bases and J by 1 base, with 2 bases between the two germline ends. Germline lookup yields CDR1 DFQATT and CDR2 SNEGSKA (reference sequence). The CDR3 has 11 amino acids. The CDR3 protein is CSALNTGELFF. CDR3 nucleotides: TGCAGTGCTCTGAACACCGGGGAGCTGTTTTTT.

The V and J genes are TRBV5-1 and TRBJ1-5; D might be TRBD1 (5 bases). This CDR3 has 16 residues. The germline V gene encodes CDR1 SGHRS and CDR2 YFSETQ. The V and J ends lost 2 bases and 5 bases respectively, with 17 bases between them. The CDR3 bases are TGCGCCAGCAGCTTTTCAGGGTCATTGATGGATCAGCCCCAGCATTTT. Its protein product is CASSFSGSLMDQPQHF. The full variable domain, with the rest looked up from reference TRBV5-1 and TRBJ1-5, is KAGVTQTPRYLIKTRGQQVTLSCSPISGHRSVSWYQQTPGQGLQFLFEYFSETQRNKGNFPGRFSGRQFSNSRSEMNVSTLELGDSALYLCASSFSGSLMDQPQHFGDGTRLSIL.

The rearrangement joins TRBV6-1 to TRBJ1-1; D perhaps matches TRBD1 (5 bases). The CDR3 spans 14 residues. Germline V lookup: CDR1 MNHNS, CDR2 SASEGT. The germline V and J ends were trimmed by 3 bases and 3 bases, with 11 bases remaining between them. DNA of the CDR3: TGTGCCAGCAGTGAGGGGACTGTTCACACTGAAGCTTTCTTT. Translation: CASSEGTVHTEAFF.

The rearrangement links TRBV4-3 to TRBJ1-4; 10 bases align to TRBD1. Trimming took 0 bases from V and 6 from J; bases not matched to a gene: 4. This CDR3 region has 16 residues. The germline V gene has CDR1 LGHNA and CDR2 YSLEER. CDR3 region: CASSQDTGQGYEKLFF. The CDR3 DNA reads as TGCGCCAGCAGCCAAGATACGGGACAGGGGTATGAAAAACTGTTTTTT.

The chain joins TRBV7-6 to TRBJ1-2; the match to TRBD1 covers 8 bases. With V trimmed by 0 bases and J by 1 base, 7 bases remained unmatched. Germline CDR1 is SGHVS and CDR2 is FNYEAQ. This CDR3 spans 17 amino acids. DNA for the CDR3: TGTGCCAGCAGCTTAGCGATGACAGGGGACGGTAACTATGGCTACACCTTC. Translating it yields CASSLAMTGDGNYGYTF.

The V and J genes are TRBV27 and TRBJ2-1, with 10 bases aligning to TRBD1. Germline CDR1 MNHEY, CDR2 SMNVEV (reference sequence). The CDR3 is 17 residues long. V lost 0 bases to trimming and J lost 8 bases; unmatched junction nucleotides: 10. The CDR3 protein is CASSLSVGGQGLDEQFF. The CDR3 nucleotides read TGTGCCAGCAGTTTATCCGTGGGGGGACAGGGGTTAGATGAGCAGTTCTTC.

This rearrangement joins TRBV30 to TRBJ2-2; D unresolved. Germline CDR1 is GTSNPN and CDR2 is SVGIG (reference sequence). CDR3 length: 14 residues. Deletions cut 4 bases from V and 6 bases from J, with 15 bases between. The DNA of the CDR3 is TGTGCCTGGAACCTGCTGCCCACAGCCGGGGAGCTGTTTTTT. The encoded protein is CAWNLLPTAGELFF.

About this clone itself: Other DNA sequences in this specimen translate into the identical CDR3. The rearrangement links TRBV6-5 to TRBJ1-5; 8 nucleotides match TRBD1. The CDR3 length is 15 residues. CDR1 is MNHEY and CDR2 is SVGAGI in the germline V gene. After removal of 6 bases from V and 2 bases from J, the junction contained 6 bases not matched to a gene. CDR3 in amino acids: CASSPGTGGNQPQHF. DNA of the CDR3: TGTGCCAGCAGCCCGGGGACAGGAGGCAATCAGCCCCAGCATTTT.

V gene TRBV6-5 combines with J gene TRBJ2-7; D is perhaps TRBD1 (5 bases). CDR3 length: 15 amino acids. Germline CDR1 and CDR2: MNHEY and SVGAGI. The V end lost 3 bases, the J end lost 0 bases, and 12 bases lay between the germline ends. The CDR3 DNA is TGTGCCAGCAGTTATTGGGCCGACAGCTCCTACGAGCAGTACTTC. Translating it yields CASSYWADSSYEQYF.

The chain uses TRBV7-8 and TRBJ2-5, with TRBD2 matching 11 bases. The germline V gene encodes CDR1 SGHVS and CDR2 FQNEAQ. This CDR3 is built from 18 residues. After removal of 2 bases from V and 6 bases from J, the junction contained 14 bases not matched to a gene. As DNA, the CDR3 is TGTGCCAGCAGCTTAATGGGTCCAGGTCTAGCGGGGGGACAGACCCAGTACTTC. It translates to CASSLMGPGLAGGQTQYF.

Note on this clone: Germline is not matched at one junction end, which may reflect a read error. This chain connects TRBV4-3 to TRBJ1-5; D gene ambiguous. The CDR3 extends over 13 amino acids. Germline CDR1 reads LGHNA; CDR2 reads YSLEER. CDR3 sequence (DNA): TGCGCCAGCAGCCAAGATAGCGATCAGCCCCAGCATTTT. It specifies CASSQDSDQPQHF.

The CDR3 is CAASQGANEKLFF. The DNA of the CDR3 is TGTGCCGCGTCACAGGGTGCGAATGAAAAACTGTTTTTT. The V gene is TRBV28, the J gene TRBJ1-4, with TRBD1 as a possible D gene (6 bases). The V end lost 11 bases, the J end lost 5 bases, and 15 bases lay between the germline ends. Germline CDR1 MDHEN, CDR2 SYDVKM. The CDR3 is 13 residues long. The variable domain in full, completed from reference TRBV28 and TRBJ1-4, reads DVKVTQSSRYLVKRTGEKVFLECVQDMDHENMFWYRQDPGLGLRLIYFSYDVKMKEKGDIPEGYSVSREKKERFSLILESASTNQTSMYLCAASQGANEKLFFGSGTQLSVL.

The chain is built from TRBV19 and TRBJ2-3, with D possibly being TRBD2 (5 bases). Trimming removed 5 bases from V and 2 bases from J, with 11 bases in between. The CDR3 contains 14 residues. Germline V CDR1 and CDR2: LNHDA, SQIVND (reference sequence). The CDR3 spells CASSPTTHTDTQYF. CDR3 DNA sequence: TGTGCCAGTAGTCCGACTACCCACACAGATACGCAGTATTTT.

The V and J genes are TRBV2 and TRBJ2-1, with TRBD1 as a possible D gene (6 bases). This CDR3 contains 15 residues. With 2 bases removed from V and 3 bases from J, the gap between germline ends came to 11 bases. Germline V gene data show CDR1 as SNHLY and CDR2 as FYNNEI. The CDR3, as DNA: TGTGCCAGCAGTGAATGGGGGCCCAGCTACAATGAGCAGTTCTTC. It codes for CASSEWGPSYNEQFF.

This clone has a single count. This rearrangement joins TRBV4-3 to TRBJ1-2, with a weak D call TRBD1 (5 bases). Per germline, CDR1 LGHNA and CDR2 YSLEER. The V end lost 0 bases, the J end lost 4 bases, and 21 bases lay between the germline ends. The CDR3 is 18 residues long. This CDR3 reads CASSQDLEAGRRGYGYTF. In DNA form, the CDR3 reads TGCGCCAGCAGCCAAGATCTTGAGGCAGGGCGGAGGGGCTATGGCTACACCTTC.

This clone was counted a few times. The J gene is TRBJ2-7, the V gene TRBV7-9, with a possible D match to TRBD1 (6 bases). The V and J ends lost 2 bases and 6 bases respectively, with 11 bases between them. This CDR3 contains 13 residues. Germline CDR1 reads SEHNR; CDR2 reads FQNEAQ (reference sequence). CDR3 in DNA: TGTGCCAGCAGCTTATCCGGGACACCCGAGCAGTACTTC. The encoded protein is CASSLSGTPEQYF. The full variable domain, rest sourced from reference TRBV7-9 and TRBJ2-7, is DTGVSQNPRHKITKRGQNVTFRCDPISEHNRLYWYRQTLGQGPEFLTYFQNEAQLEKSRLLSDRFSAERPKGSFSTLEIQRTEQGDSAMYLCASSLSGTPEQYFGPGTRLTVT.

The chain has TRBV10-1 and TRBJ1-6; a weak D match, TRBD1 (6 bases). Germline V gene lookup returns CDR1 WNHNN and CDR2 SYGVQD (reference sequence). The V gene lost 4 bases and the J gene lost 9 bases, with 13 bases spanning the gap. The CDR3 loop spans 14 amino acids. CDR3 sequence (DNA): TGCGCCAGCAGTGTAAGAGGGGGTAGTTCACCCCTCCACTTT. Its protein is CASSVRGGSSPLHF.

The V and J genes are TRBV7-9 and TRBJ2-7; possible D gene TRBD1, 5 bases. The V gene lost 1 base and the J gene lost 2 bases, with 12 bases spanning the gap. The CDR3 length is 15 residues. Germline-derived CDR1 and CDR2 are SEHNR and FQNEAQ (reference sequence). This CDR3 reads CASSLGDSITYEQYF. As DNA, the CDR3 is TGTGCCAGCAGCTTAGGAGACAGCATAACCTACGAGCAGTACTTC.

This rearrangement joins TRBV9 to TRBJ2-6; possibly TRBD2 for D (5 bases). This CDR3 has 14 amino acids. CDR1 and CDR2 from the germline V gene are SGDLS and YYNGEE. Trimming stripped 3 bases from V and 4 bases from J, with 8 bases between. The CDR3 nucleotides are TGTGCCAGCAGCGCACGGGGAGGGGCCAACGTCCTGACTTTC. Translating gives CASSARGGANVLTF.

The chain is built from TRBV27 and TRBJ1-5; maybe TRBD1 (6 bases). CDR3 length equals 13 residues. CDR1 is MNHEY, CDR2 SMNVEV, per germline (reference sequence). With 6 bases removed from V and 0 bases from J, the gap between germline ends came to 6 bases. The CDR3 nucleotides read TGTGCCAGCAGACAGGGTAGCAATCAGCCCCAGCATTTT. As protein: CASRQGSNQPQHF.

The V gene is TRBV18, the J gene TRBJ1-5, with D perhaps TRBD1 (5 bases). The germline V and J ends were trimmed by 3 bases and 1 base, with 10 bases remaining between them. The CDR3 is 15 amino acids. Per germline, CDR1 KGHSH and CDR2 LQKENI. CDR3 nucleotide sequence: TGTGCCAGCTCACCCTGGGGCACGAGCAATCAGCCCCAGCATTTT. It translates to CASSPWGTSNQPQHF.

V is TRBV2 and J is TRBJ2-5, with D perhaps TRBD1 (6 bases). V lost 7 bases to trimming and J lost 4 bases, with 22 bases between them. CDR1 and CDR2 (germline): SNHLY, FYNNEI. The CDR3 runs 16 residues. CDR3 residues: CASTQYRDNTRETQYF. The CDR3 region has the DNA TGTGCCAGCACGCAGTATCGGGACAACACGCGAGAGACCCAGTACTTC.

The rearrangement joins TRBV6-6 to TRBJ2-1; D unclear. This CDR3 has 12 residues. V shed 8 bases and J shed 9 bases, with 14 bases lying between them. In germline, CDR1 is MNHNY, CDR2 SVGAGI (reference sequence). The CDR3 reads CASGKSAVEQFF. The DNA for the CDR3 is TGTGCCAGCGGCAAGAGCGCGGTTGAGCAGTTCTTC.